This TCR beta chain came from a study of shared T cell receptors in the human thymus (dated by TCRdb to 2020 to 2023). Study-wide context: The study examined how self-reactive, shared T-cell receptor alpha chains are generated in the human thymus.

CDR1 and CDR2, per the germline V gene, are MGHDK and SYGVNS. V and J are trimmed by 2 bases and 1 base, and the gene matches miss 11 bases of the junction. From cysteine to phenylalanine, the CDR3 is 17 amino acids long. Left in the record is the CDR3 DNA by itself, 51 bases read in frame from the first base. The library relied on the immunoSEQ multiplex PCR assay. This immuneACCESS table, as held by TCRdb, lists in-frame sequences with V and J called but not all clones. Of the missing ones, under half trace to an unresolved V gene in checked studies; the others have no known cause. The sample table shows 600,000 to 900,000 clones, and 75% to 90% are seen once. The top ten hold 0.0095% to 0.011% of the sample. This clone was observed once. Its antigen is unknown. Per-base quality was not reported, and no clone a single base away is much larger than it. This sample also belongs to another study, concerning human thymus T cells. As the second study states: Immunologically healthy infants undergoing open corrective cardiac surgery for congenital heart defects in Finland were used as donors. Thymus tissue was collected as surgical resects that were removed during corrective cardiac surgery. Biased V and J gene segment usage appeared to be present in both thymic and peripheral blood repertoires. According to the related research, thymic TCR repertoires were highly overlapping among unrelated individuals. The study described the TCR alpha and beta repertoires in under 10 infant thymus samples and a few matching peripheral blood samples. The infant donors were roughly 6 to 244 days old, and the cohort included about 6 males and a couple of females. Thymocytes were released mechanically from tissue and stored at -70 °C as pellets of roughly 9.5-31 million cells. Genomic DNA was extracted from frozen cell pellets with a QIAsymphony instrument. Using the immunoSEQ multiplex PCR assay, the TCRB and TCRAD loci were amplified from a standardized quantity of quality-controlled genomic DNA. The amplicons spanned the V(D)J region and were long enough to cover the CDR3 and allow V and J genes to be identified. The commercial immunoSEQ service was used to sequence amplicons on an Illumina platform. Primer bias and sequencing errors were corrected using previously described methods, and TCRAD and TCRB definitions followed the IMGT database. Repertoires were analysed with immunoSEQ Analyzer 3.0 and VDJTools, covering basic statistics, V/J segment usage, diversity estimates, rarefaction and pairwise overlap. Diversity was estimated using the Chao1, ChaoE, Efron-Thisted, Shannon and inverse Simpson indices, and was also estimated on datasets down-sampled to the size of the smallest sample. For repertoire overlap, CDR3 nucleotide sequence, V gene and J gene had to match strictly, and clustering was done by Jaccard-based multidimensional scaling. Thymus samples yielded on average about 810,000 unique TCRB clonotypes, compared with 80,000 to 85,000 from blood samples.

The sequenced sample was thymocytes. This TCR derives from a girl under three years old with a congenital heart defect. Donor details come from another sample of the same person, matched by shared clones. Here the chain combines TRBV25-1 and TRBJ2-7, with 7 central nucleotides matching TRBD1. The nucleotide sequence is given as TGTGCCAGCAGTGAAAGGAGTAGGACAGGAGAATCCTACGAGCAGTACTTC. This yields the protein CASSERSRTGESYEQYF.